This is a list of T cell receptor beta chains from one sample in a study of CD8 T cells in Susac syndrome. One entry per CDR3 protein, called by TCRdb with MiXCR from the immunoSEQ multiplex PCR reads. Of 150,000 to 200,000 distinct CDR3 sequences in the sample, around 94% were seen once. Sequenced input: CD4+ T cells from PBMCs. The receptors here all came from a human donor in good health. Both conserved end residues are part of each CDR3. The D gene is left open where the match is weak. A row's size may be missing; if present it is once, few, many or a size class.

>-|-|TRBJ2-5|TRBV29-1
CSVDTRVEETQYF
TGCAGCGTTGATACTCGCGTGGAGGAGACCCAGTACTTC
>-|-|TRBJ2-2|TRBV13
CASSPGNTGELFF
TGTGCCAGCAGCCCTGGTAACACCGGGGAGCTGTTTTTT
>-|-|TRBJ2-1|TRBV5-4
CASSNRGGNEQFF
TGTGCCAGCAGTAACAGGGGAGGCAATGAGCAGTTCTTC
>TRBD1|-|TRBJ2-4|TRBV29-1
CSVEPGTGSKNIQYF
TGCAGCGTTGAACCCGGGACAGGGTCCAAAAACATTCAGTACTTC
>TRBD1|-|TRBJ2-7|TRBV20-1
CSARGTGNEQYF
TGCAGTGCTAGGGGGACAGGGAACGAGCAGTACTTC
>-|-|TRBJ1-1|TRBV12-3/TRBV12-4
CASSLGVTVNTEAFF
TGTGCCAGCAGTTTAGGGGTGACAGTGAACACTGAAGCTTTCTTT
>TRBD1|few|TRBJ1-2|TRBV19
CASSAGTAYGYTF
TGTGCCAGTAGTGCCGGGACAGCATATGGCTACACCTTC
>-|-|TRBJ2-1|TRBV20-1
CSARAPGESYNEQFF
TGCAGTGCTAGAGCACCAGGGGAGTCCTACAATGAGCAGTTCTTC
>TRBD1|-|TRBJ1-5|TRBV6-2/TRBV6-3
CASSRGQGIQPQHF
TGTGCCAGCAGTAGAGGACAGGGTATCCAGCCCCAGCATTTT
>TRBD1|-|TRBJ2-7|TRBV5-1
CASSLGTGSVEQYF
TGCGCCAGCAGCTTGGGGACAGGGAGCGTCGAGCAGTACTTC
>-|-|TRBJ2-1|TRBV14
CASSPGHDSYNEQFF
TGTGCCAGCAGCCCGGGGCACGACTCCTACAATGAGCAGTTCTTC
>-|-|TRBJ2-3|TRBV9
CASSVAPGADTQYF
TGTGCCAGCAGCGTAGCTCCAGGGGCAGATACGCAGTATTTT